What follows are 21 T cell receptor beta chains derived from one specimen sequenced in a study of blood T cell repertoires in COVID-19 (dated by TCRdb to between 2020 and 2021). Library generation was performed with the immunoSEQ multiplex PCR assay. TCRdb holds this immuneACCESS table with in-frame rearrangements only. Some clones are missing; in checked studies, unresolved V genes explain under half, and the rest has no known cause. The sample table contains 90,000 to 150,000 clones; only one count was recorded for around three quarters of them. Roughly 4.3% of the sample comes from the top ten. The sequenced sample consisted of peripheral blood. These receptors all stem from a woman older than 75 with acute or convalescent COVID-19.

J is TRBJ1-2 and V is TRBV2; 9 positions agree with TRBD1. Losses at the gene ends were 6 bases for V and 8 bases for J; bases not matched to a gene: 4. CDR1 is SNHLY, CDR2 FYNNEI, per germline. The CDR3 loop spans 12 amino acids. This chain's CDR3 is CASRQGALGYTF. DNA of the CDR3: TGTGCCAGCAGACAGGGGGCGCTCGGCTACACCTTC.

The DNA of the CDR3 is TGTGCCAGTAGTATCGGAGGGCACTCCTACAATGAGCAGTTCTTC. This sequence encodes CASSIGGHSYNEQFF. This chain links TRBV19 with TRBJ2-1; a possible D gene is TRBD2 (6 bases). Trimming stripped 3 bases from V and 0 bases from J, with 9 bases between. This CDR3 has 15 residues. Germline loops: CDR1 LNHDA, CDR2 SQIVND (reference sequence).

The chain has TRBV5-1 and TRBJ2-5, with 12 bases identical to TRBD2. Germline CDR1 is SGHRS and CDR2 is YFSETQ. V was pared by 4 bases and J by 5 bases, with 3 bases of the junction left unmatched. This CDR3 spans 14 amino acids. CDR3 residues: CASSLAGGPETQYF. In DNA form, the CDR3 reads TGCGCCAGCAGCCTAGCGGGGGGGCCGGAGACCCAGTACTTC.

The rearrangement uses TRBV7-2 and TRBJ2-5; 7 nucleotides match TRBD1. The trim removed 1 base at V and 2 bases at J, leaving 4 bases unmatched. CDR1 is SGHTA and CDR2 is FQGNSA in the germline V gene. The CDR3 has 15 amino acids. The CDR3 here is CASSLVGTAQETQYF. The CDR3 DNA is TGTGCCAGCAGCTTAGTCGGGACAGCTCAAGAGACCCAGTACTTC.

The chain joins TRBV6-2 or TRBV6-3 to TRBJ1-5; no definite D call. Germline lookup yields CDR1 MNHEY and CDR2 SVGEGT. V was pared by 5 bases and J by 2 bases, with 4 bases between. The CDR3 extends over 12 amino acids. The CDR3 spells CASSTGNQPQHF. The CDR3 DNA reads as TGTGCCAGCAGTACGGGCAATCAGCCCCAGCATTTT.

The CDR3 DNA reads as TGTGCCAGCAGCCCGGACAATAACTATGGCTACACCTTC. Translated: CASSPDNNYGYTF. The chain employs TRBV5-5 and TRBJ1-2; the D gene is possibly TRBD1 (5 bases). Trimming removed 4 bases from V and 1 base from J, with 8 bases in between. CDR1 SGHKS and CDR2 YYEKEE come from the germline V gene (reference sequence). The CDR3 spans 13 residues.

The sample holds a few counts of this clone. The chain couples TRBV6-1 to TRBJ1-5; D not certain. The CDR3 has 13 residues. V was shortened by 2 bases and J by 9 bases, with 11 bases between the two germline ends. Germline V gene sequence: CDR1 MNHNS, CDR2 SASEGT. The CDR3 loop reads CASSERPEGPQHF. The CDR3 DNA sequence: TGTGCCAGCAGTGAACGCCCAGAGGGGCCCCAGCATTTT.

The chain links TRBV30 to TRBJ1-4; TRBD1 aligns across 7 bases. The trim removed 8 bases at V and 2 bases at J, leaving 8 bases unmatched. The germline V gene encodes CDR1 GTSNPN and CDR2 SVGIG (reference sequence). This CDR3 contains 14 residues. As DNA, the CDR3 is TGTGCCGCCCCGACAGGGCAGACTAATGAAAAACTGTTTTTT. It codes for CAAPTGQTNEKLFF.

This sequence joins TRBV18 and TRBJ1-1, with 7 positions matching TRBD1. Germline CDR1 reads KGHSH; CDR2 reads LQKENI. The V and J ends lost 3 bases and 8 bases, in that order; junction bases with no gene match: 3. CDR3 length equals 12 residues. CDR3 nucleotides: TGTGCCAGCTCACCGCCGGGACAGGAAGCTTTCTTT. This gives the protein CASSPPGQEAFF.

This chain connects TRBV7-8 to TRBJ2-7; TRBD2 matches 9 bases. The CDR3 has 13 residues. Per germline, CDR1 SGHVS and CDR2 FQNEAQ. Trimming at V came to 3 bases and at J to 7 bases, leaving 4 bases not matched to a gene. The CDR3 DNA follows: TGTGCCAGCAGCTTGGGACTAGCCGGGGAGCAGTACTTC. This codes for CASSLGLAGEQYF.

This clone was seen just once. A junction end diverges from the germline sequence, so it may reflect a read error. The chain uses TRBV7-7 and TRBJ2-1; 10 bases map to TRBD2. CDR1 is SSHAT, CDR2 FNYEAQ, per germline (reference sequence). The CDR3 length is 16 residues. This chain's CDR3 is CASSLGLAGAYNEQFF. CDR3 bases: TGTGCTAGCAGCTTAGGGCTAGCGGGAGCCTACAATGAGCAGTTCTTC.

The chain is built from TRBV29-1 and TRBJ1-2; 9 bases line up with TRBD1. Looked up from germline, CDR1 is SQVTM and CDR2 is ANQGSEA. This CDR3 contains 14 residues. The J segment lost 6 bases and the V segment lost 2 bases, leaving 7 bases of the junction unmatched. The CDR3 here is CSVEKRDRDDGYTF. The CDR3 coding sequence is TGCAGCGTTGAAAAGCGGGACAGGGATGATGGCTACACCTTC.

V usage is TRBV24-1 and J usage is TRBJ1-1, with 7 bases matching TRBD1. Germline values: CDR1 KGHDR, CDR2 SFDVKD. This CDR3 region has 13 residues. V shed 7 bases, J shed 2 bases, and the junction held 3 bases outside the gene matches. The CDR3 region has the DNA TGTGCCACCAGATGGGACAGCAACACTGAAGCTTTCTTT. It yields the protein CATRWDSNTEAFF.

V usage is TRBV5-1 and J usage is TRBJ2-5; 16 bases line up with TRBD2. The CDR3 contains 16 residues. Germline V CDR1 and CDR2: SGHRS, YFSETQ. V lost 4 bases, J lost 3 bases, and 3 bases stayed unmatched. CDR3 DNA sequence: TGCGCCAGCAGCCCCGGGACTAGCGGGGGGGAAGAGACCCAGTACTTC. Translating it yields CASSPGTSGGEETQYF.

The chain recombines TRBV12-5 with TRBJ2-1, with TRBD2 matching 11 bases. Germline CDR1 and CDR2: LGHNT and FRNRAP. The CDR3 consists of 16 residues. The junction had 5 bases not matched to a gene; V was cut back by 3 bases and J by 4 bases. The CDR3 sequence is CASGFLTSGGYNEQFF. The CDR3 DNA reads TGTGCTAGTGGTTTTCTAACTAGCGGGGGATACAATGAGCAGTTCTTC.

This clone was counted many times. V usage is TRBV15 and J usage is TRBJ2-1, with TRBD2 identical over 13 bases. Losses at the gene ends were 6 bases for V and 7 bases for J; bases not matched to a gene: 3. Germline V CDR1 and CDR2: LNHNV, YYDKDF (reference sequence). The CDR3 length is 14 residues. In nucleotides, the CDR3 is TGTGCCACCAGGGGGACTAGCGGGATGAATGAGCAGTTCTTC. It encodes CATRGTSGMNEQFF.

The genes are TRBV28 and TRBJ1-5; D gene ambiguous. Germline values: CDR1 MDHEN, CDR2 SYDVKM. CDR3 length: 10 amino acids. Trimming took off 3 bases at V and 8 bases at J, with 2 bases between the two ends. CDR3 sequence reads: CASSFEPQHF. For the CDR3, the DNA is TGTGCCAGCAGTTTCGAGCCCCAGCATTTT.

This clone was recorded once. The V call is TRBV6-1, the J call TRBJ1-4; D possibly corresponds to TRBD1 (5 bases). Germline CDR1 and CDR2: MNHNS and SASEGT. The CDR3 has 16 residues. V lost 0 bases and J lost 8, with 16 bases in between. CDR3 in DNA: TGTGCCAGCAGTGAAGCGTACGGACAAAGCGGGGAAAAACTGTTTTTT. As protein: CASSEAYGQSGEKLFF.

On this clone: Mismatch with germline at one junction end may stem from a read error. The chain employs TRBV6-5 and TRBJ1-2; D remains ambiguous. The CDR3 has 11 amino acids. Germline V lookup: CDR1 MNHEY, CDR2 SVGAGI. The CDR3 coding sequence is TGTGCCACCCTTTCAGTCGACGCCAGGATCTTC. Its translation: CATLSVDARIF.

This clone was counted only a few times. This sequence joins TRBV29-1 and TRBJ1-1; a weak D match, TRBD1 (5 bases). The CDR3 spans 12 residues. The V gene's germline CDR1 is SQVTM and CDR2 ANQGSEA. Trimming stripped 5 bases from V and 4 bases from J, with 11 bases between. The CDR3 nucleotides read TGCAGCGTTAGGCAGGGTCTCACTGAAGCTTTCTTT. Translating it yields CSVRQGLTEAFF.

The chain recombines TRBV5-4 with TRBJ1-4, with 7 bases identical to TRBD1. The germline CDR1 and CDR2 sequences are SGHNT and YYREEE (reference sequence). CDR3 length: 15 residues. The trim removed 4 bases at V and 0 bases at J, leaving 3 bases unmatched. This CDR3 is CASSGDSATNEKLFF. The CDR3 DNA reads TGTGCCAGCAGCGGGGACAGTGCAACTAATGAAAAACTGTTTTTT.